The next 24 T cell receptor beta chains were all read from a single sample in a study of shared clonotypes between healthy human individuals. Produced via immunoSEQ multiplex PCR; TCRdb's table is partial and in-frame only. The sample carries about 1.1 million clones, 78% recorded once. Sequencing was performed on memory CD4+ T cells from PBMCs. Sample subset: CD45RA-negative fraction. The receptors were gathered from a man younger than 35 in good health. Some clones in this sample may be carry-over from other donors' samples.

The chain carries TRBV30 and TRBJ2-7, with TRBD2 matching 7 bases. The CDR3 loop spans 12 amino acids. After removal of 2 bases from V and 7 bases from J, the junction contained 5 bases not matched to a gene. Germline loops: CDR1 GTSNPN, CDR2 SVGIG (reference sequence). The CDR3 sequence: CAWSPGRFEQYF. The CDR3 DNA is TGTGCCTGGAGTCCCGGGAGGTTTGAGCAGTACTTC.

The chain employs TRBV28 and TRBJ2-1, with TRBD2 matching over 7 bases. Trimming at V came to 3 bases and at J to 4 bases, leaving 12 bases not matched to a gene. The CDR3 is 17 residues long. In germline, CDR1 is MDHEN, CDR2 SYDVKM. CDR3 in amino acids: CASSFTGGSGPYNEQFF. The CDR3 DNA follows: TGTGCCAGCAGTTTTACTGGCGGGAGTGGTCCGTACAATGAGCAGTTCTTC.

Comment on this clone: The DNA is left out, because the CDR3 cannot be placed on it with certainty; the CDR3 is given as TCRdb lists it. The sample has other DNA sequences that encode this CDR3 too. The chain links TRBV30 to TRBJ1-1; the D segment call TRBD1 is taken from the table without a DNA check. Germline V gene data show CDR1 as GTSNPN and CDR2 as SVGIG (reference sequence). The CDR3 length equals 18 residues, ends included. The chain's CDR3 is CAWSQWAGGARFDTEAFF.

This clone came up a few times. The V call is TRBV5-1, the J call TRBJ1-2; TRBD1 agrees at 7 bases. The V gene's germline CDR1 is SGHRS and CDR2 YFSETQ. With 4 bases clipped from V and 6 bases from J, the junction kept 12 bases outside the gene matches. The CDR3 spans 15 residues. The CDR3 spells CASSPSWTGQDGYTF. Here the CDR3 DNA reads TGCGCCAGCAGCCCGTCTTGGACAGGCCAGGATGGCTACACCTTC.

V is TRBV18 and J is TRBJ1-1; 9 positions agree with TRBD1. Germline-derived CDR1 and CDR2 are KGHSH and LQKENI. This CDR3 is 15 amino acids long. Trimming removed 4 bases from V and 3 bases from J; junction bases left unmatched: 6. The CDR3 region is CASSLTGGFDTEAFF. The CDR3 DNA is TGTGCCAGCTCACTGACAGGGGGGTTTGACACTGAAGCTTTCTTT.

The gene calls are TRBV7-6 and TRBJ2-7, with D perhaps given as TRBD1 or TRBD2 (5 bases each). The germline V gene has CDR1 SGHVS and CDR2 FNYEAQ. V was shortened by 5 bases and J by 0 bases, with 14 bases between the two germline ends. The CDR3 has 15 residues. The CDR3 region is CASSTAPGTSYEQYF. In DNA form, the CDR3 reads TGTGCCAGCAGCACGGCCCCAGGGACCTCCTACGAGCAGTACTTC.

The chain combines TRBV20-1 with TRBJ2-1, with TRBD2 matching 7 bases. The CDR3 runs 11 residues. Germline CDR1 and CDR2: DFQATT and SNEGSKA (reference sequence). After removal of 7 bases from V and 6 bases from J, the junction contained 3 bases not matched to a gene. CDR3 bases: TGCAGTGGCGGACTAGTCAATGAGCAGTTCTTC. Its protein is CSGGLVNEQFF.

This chain connects TRBV30 to TRBJ2-4; D is perhaps TRBD2 (6 bases). The CDR3 runs 10 residues. V lost 8 bases and J 7 bases, leaving 9 bases between the germline ends. Looked up from germline, CDR1 is GTSNPN and CDR2 is SVGIG (reference sequence). Here the CDR3 reads CAGGLNIQYF. The CDR3 region has the DNA TGTGCCGGGGGACTCAACATTCAGTACTTC.

The chain links TRBV5-1 to TRBJ2-1, with 8 bases identical to TRBD1. This CDR3 spans 17 amino acids. Per the germline V gene, CDR1 is SGHRS and CDR2 is YFSETQ. V lost 0 bases, J lost 7 bases, and 12 bases stayed unmatched. CDR3 in amino acids: CASSLARGAGGANEQFF. The DNA of the CDR3 is TGCGCCAGCAGCTTGGCCCGCGGGGCAGGGGGCGCGAATGAGCAGTTCTTC.

Comment on this clone: The sample has other DNA sequences that encode this CDR3 too. This rearrangement joins TRBV7-9 to TRBJ1-3, with TRBD1 identical over 7 bases. Unmatched junction bases numbered 3, after V lost 5 bases and J lost 2 bases. The germline V gene encodes CDR1 SEHNR and CDR2 FQNEAQ (reference sequence). The CDR3 consists of 14 residues. The CDR3, as DNA: TGTGCCAGCAGCCCCGACAGGGCTGGAAACACCATATATTTT. It yields the protein CASSPDRAGNTIYF.

The genes are TRBV6-5 and TRBJ1-3, with a possible D match to TRBD1 (5 bases). V was clipped by 5 bases and J by 0 bases, with 8 bases between them. Germline CDR1 and CDR2: MNHEY and SVGAGI. The CDR3 consists of 14 residues. The CDR3 is CASSTGNSGNTIYF. DNA of the CDR3: TGTGCCAGCAGTACAGGAAACTCTGGAAACACCATATATTTT.

The V gene is TRBV7-9, the J gene TRBJ1-1, with unresolved D. V was trimmed by 1 base and J by 5 bases, leaving 11 bases between them. The V gene's germline CDR1 is SEHNR and CDR2 FQNEAQ (reference sequence). The CDR3 length is 14 residues. CDR3 sequence: CASSLVLVGTEAFF. The CDR3 nucleotides are TGTGCCAGCAGCTTAGTACTCGTAGGGACTGAAGCTTTCTTT.

A remark on this clone: Other nucleotide sequences from this sample produce the same CDR3. V is TRBV5-1 and J is TRBJ2-2; D is uncertain. Trimming shortened V by 0 bases and J by 0 bases, and 6 bases separated the two germline ends. The CDR3 has 15 amino acids. Germline CDR1 is SGHRS and CDR2 is YFSETQ. CDR3 in amino acids: CASSLDTANTGELFF. The CDR3 DNA follows: TGCGCCAGCAGCTTGGATACAGCGAACACCGGGGAGCTGTTTTTT.

This clone appeared a single time. J is TRBJ1-5 and V is TRBV10-3; TRBD1 matches at 7 bases. The V gene end was trimmed by 3 bases and the J gene end by 5 bases; junction bases not matched to a gene: 7. In germline, CDR1 is ENHRY, CDR2 SYGVKD. This CDR3 is built from 15 residues. The CDR3 nucleotides read TGTGCCATCAGTGACTCAGGACAGGCTCATCAGCCCCAGCATTTT. It codes for CAISDSGQAHQPQHF.

J is TRBJ2-1 and V is TRBV28; TRBD2 matches at 15 bases. The V gene end was trimmed by 2 bases and the J gene end by 1 base; junction bases not matched to a gene: 6. Germline-derived CDR1 and CDR2 are MDHEN and SYDVKM. CDR3 length equals 19 residues. CDR3 region: CASSLGLAGGPGSYNEQFF. The CDR3 bases are TGTGCCAGCAGTTTAGGACTAGCGGGAGGGCCGGGGTCCTACAATGAGCAGTTCTTC.

This clone has a single count. The CDR3 sequence is CASSLGSSETETQYF. The CDR3 DNA is TGTGCCAGCAGCTTAGGGTCATCGGAAACGGAGACCCAGTACTTC. This sequence joins TRBV7-9 and TRBJ2-5; D is unclear. The CDR3 has 15 residues. V was trimmed by 1 base and J by 5 bases, leaving 14 bases between them. In germline, CDR1 is SEHNR, CDR2 FQNEAQ (reference sequence).

The chain has TRBV29-1 and TRBJ2-3; tentative D call: TRBD2 (5 bases). The CDR3 is 14 amino acids. The V gene lost 6 bases and the J gene lost 4 bases, with 17 bases spanning the gap. Germline CDR1 and CDR2: SQVTM and ANQGSEA. CDR3 sequence: CSVRGITLSDTQYF. The CDR3 region has the DNA TGCAGCGTCCGGGGAATTACACTGTCAGATACGCAGTATTTT.

Many counts were recorded for this clone. The rearrangement uses TRBV27 and TRBJ2-7, with D unclear. The CDR3 runs to 13 residues. CDR1 is MNHEY, CDR2 SMNVEV, per germline (reference sequence). Trimming shortened V by 8 bases and J by 3 bases, and 14 bases separated the two germline ends. CDR3 sequence reads: CASRTIGDYEQYF. Here the CDR3 DNA reads TGTGCCAGCCGGACGATTGGAGACTACGAGCAGTACTTC.

This sequence joins TRBV19 and TRBJ2-7, with 11 bases lining up with TRBD2. With V trimmed by 4 bases and J by 1 base, 9 bases remained unmatched. CDR1 is LNHDA and CDR2 is SQIVND in the germline V gene (reference sequence). CDR3 length equals 17 residues. The CDR3 bases are TGTGCCAGTAGTACGGGGGGACTAGCGGACTCTTCCTACGAGCAGTACTTC. It translates to CASSTGGLADSSYEQYF.

This clone was detected only a few times. The chain employs TRBV6-1 and TRBJ1-1, with TRBD1 matching 8 bases. V lost 6 bases and J lost 1; bases outside the gene matches: 4. CDR1 and CDR2 (germline): MNHNS, SASEGT. This CDR3 is 14 amino acids long. The CDR3 coding sequence is TGTGCCAGCAGGGCAGGGGGCCCGAACACTGAAGCTTTCTTT. Translated: CASRAGGPNTEAFF.

This sequence joins TRBV28 and TRBJ2-5; 11 positions match TRBD2. The CDR3 consists of 12 residues. In germline, CDR1 is MDHEN, CDR2 SYDVKM. The CDR3: CSTSGNQETQYF. The CDR3 nucleotides read TGTTCGACTAGCGGGAACCAAGAGACCCAGTACTTC.

This chain uses TRBV9 with TRBJ2-3; 9 bases agree with TRBD1. The junction had 6 bases not matched to a gene; V was cut back by 2 bases and J by 5 bases. This CDR3 has 15 amino acids. Germline CDR1 is SGDLS and CDR2 is YYNGEE. The CDR3 protein is CASSVGGQGRDTQYF. DNA for the CDR3: TGTGCCAGCAGCGTGGGAGGACAGGGGAGAGATACGCAGTATTTT.

The genes are TRBV19 and TRBJ1-4, with D unclear. The CDR3 has 14 residues. Germline loops: CDR1 LNHDA, CDR2 SQIVND (reference sequence). Trimming cost V 3 bases and J 4 bases, with 9 bases left between them. The CDR3 DNA reads TGTGCCAGTAGTATGTCGTCCTTTAATGAAAAACTGTTTTTT. The encoded protein is CASSMSSFNEKLFF.

This chain uses TRBV7-2 with TRBJ2-1, with TRBD2 identical over 9 bases. There are 17 residues in the CDR3. V shed 1 base, J shed 8 bases, and the junction held 12 bases outside the gene matches. Germline CDR1 is SGHTA and CDR2 is FQGNSA. This chain's CDR3 is CASSLVGAGGYRYEQFF. CDR3 bases: TGTGCCAGCAGCTTAGTTGGCGCGGGAGGGTACAGGTATGAGCAGTTCTTC.